Listed here are 26 T cell receptor beta chains from one sample, sequenced in a study of Graves' ophthalmopathy and Graves' hyperthyroidism. TCR beta CDR3 amplification used RNA transcripts. First-round RT-PCR used HTBI primers; second-round multiplex PCR followed. MiXCR, applied by TCRdb to the multiplex PCR reads, yields one record per CDR3 protein. The sample lists a few hundred thousand distinct CDR3 sequences, 35% to 45% occurring once. Sequencing was carried out using peripheral blood or thyroid tissue (not recorded which). These receptors were taken from an adult man with Graves' hyperthyroidism.

A few counts support this clonotype. The J gene is TRBJ1-6, the V gene TRBV4-1, with D perhaps TRBD1 (6 bases). V lost 4 bases and J 9 bases, leaving 22 bases between the germline ends. Germline assignment: CDR1 MGHRA and CDR2 YSYEKL. This CDR3 has 17 residues. CDR3 in DNA: TGCGCCAGCAGCCCTAACCCAAGGGGGGAAGAGAGTTCACCCCTCCACTTT. Amino acid sequence: CASSPNPRGEESSPLHF.

There are many counts of this clonotype. The V call is TRBV7-8, the J call TRBJ1-5, with D perhaps matching TRBD1 (6 bases). V gave up 5 bases and J gave up 4 bases, with 12 bases separating them. CDR3 length: 14 residues. Looked up from germline, CDR1 is SGHVS and CDR2 is FQNEAQ. The CDR3 nucleotides read TGTGCCAGCAGCACCAGGGGAGGGAATCAGCCCCAGCATTTT. It codes for CASSTRGGNQPQHF.

The V call is TRBV27, the J call TRBJ2-5; tentative D call: TRBD1 (5 bases). The ends were cut back, 5 bases at V and 9 bases at J, with 13 bases in the middle. The CDR3 is 12 residues long. Per germline, CDR1 MNHEY and CDR2 SMNVEV (reference sequence). CDR3 DNA: TGTGCCAGCAGTGGACAAGGGGTGCCCCAGTACTTC. Its protein product is CASSGQGVPQYF.

Concerning this clonotype itself: As the CDR3 is not closed by the conserved phenylalanine or tryptophan, this likely results from a read error. The V call is TRBV5-1, the J call TRBJ2-5; 8 nucleotides align to TRBD1. Trimming cost V 4 bases and J 3 bases; bases outside gene matches: 2. The CDR3 has 13 amino acids. The germline V gene has CDR1 SGHRS and CDR2 YFSETQ. CDR3 DNA sequence: TGCGCCAGCAGCGTGACAGGGGAAGAGACCCAGTACTAC. Translating gives CASSVTGEETQYY.

The rearrangement uses TRBV29-1 and TRBJ2-7, with TRBD1 matching over 8 bases. The CDR3 is 12 amino acids. With 6 bases clipped from V and 5 bases from J, the junction kept 6 bases outside the gene matches. Looked up from germline, CDR1 is SQVTM and CDR2 is ANQGSEA. The DNA of the CDR3 is TGCAGCGTCGGACAGGGAAGTCACGAGCAGTACTTC. Encoded protein: CSVGQGSHEQYF.

V usage is TRBV7-2 and J usage is TRBJ2-5, with 15 nucleotides matching TRBD2. Germline CDR1 is SGHTA and CDR2 is FQGNSA. Trimming cost V 2 bases and J 4 bases; bases outside gene matches: 5. This CDR3 has 17 residues. Here the CDR3 reads CASSLSGTSGGSETQYF. The CDR3, as DNA: TGTGCCAGCAGCTTATCCGGGACTAGCGGGGGGTCAGAGACCCAGTACTTC. The full variable domain, completed using reference TRBV7-2 and TRBJ2-5, is GAGVSQSPSNKVTEKGKDVELRCDPISGHTALYWYRQSLGQGLEFLIYFQGNSAPDKSGLPSDRFSAERTGGSVSTLTIQRTQQEDSAVYLCASSLSGTSGGSETQYFGPGTRLLVL.

With regard to this clonotype: It is likely a read error, because the conserved phenylalanine at the end of the CDR3 is missing. Because the CDR3's place on the DNA is in doubt, the DNA is left out and the CDR3 is given as listed by TCRdb. The V and J genes are TRBV7-9 and TRBJ2-5; no check of the table's D call, TRBD2, against the DNA was made. Germline V gene sequence: CDR1 SEHNR, CDR2 FQNEAQ (reference sequence). Counting both end residues, the CDR3 totals 14 amino acids. CDR3 protein: CASSSRGMGETQHL.

This sequence joins TRBV5-6 and TRBJ1-2; D unresolved. Per germline, CDR1 SGHDT and CDR2 YYEEEE. The CDR3 length is 13 residues. V was trimmed by 5 bases and J by 7 bases, leaving 15 bases between them. The CDR3, as DNA: TGTGCCAGCAGTTACGGAGCCCCATGTGGCTACACCTTC. Protein product: CASSYGAPCGYTF. The full variable domain, in which reference TRBV5-6 and TRBJ1-2 provide the parts outside the CDR3, is DAGVTQSPTHLIKTRGQQVTLRCSPKSGHDTVSWYQQALGQGPQFIFQYYEEEERQRGNFPDRFSGHQFPNYSSELNVNALLLGDSALYLCASSYGAPCGYTFGSGTRLTVV.

Remarks on this clonotype: The CDR3 end shows no conserved phenylalanine or tryptophan, and so a read error is likely. No DNA is shown, since the ends of the CDR3 on it are uncertain; the CDR3 is the one TCRdb lists. The chain joins TRBV9 to TRBJ1-5; the table's TRBD1 call for D was not verified on the DNA. The germline V gene encodes CDR1 SGDLS and CDR2 YYNGEE. The CDR3 contains 13 residues when both ends are counted. The CDR3 protein is CASSVERGHNPID.

The chain joins TRBV7-9 to TRBJ2-5; 9 positions agree with TRBD2. The CDR3 is 15 amino acids. V lost 1 base to trimming and J lost 5 bases; unmatched junction nucleotides: 5. CDR1 is SEHNR and CDR2 is FQNEAQ in the germline V gene (reference sequence). This CDR3 reads CASSLGGLASETQYF. The DNA for the CDR3 is TGTGCCAGCAGCTTAGGAGGACTAGCGAGCGAGACCCAGTACTTC.

At least ten counts were recorded for this clonotype. This chain connects TRBV7-8 to TRBJ2-7, with TRBD1 identical over 7 bases. Germline V gene data show CDR1 as SGHVS and CDR2 as FQNEAQ. The V segment lost 4 bases and the J segment 0 bases; nucleotides outside the gene matches: 6. CDR3 length: 15 amino acids. CDR3 residues: CASSWTGLTSYEQYF. The CDR3 DNA reads TGTGCCAGCAGCTGGACAGGATTAACCTCCTACGAGCAGTACTTC. The full variable domain, rest sourced from reference TRBV7-8 and TRBJ2-7, is GAGVSQSPRYKVAKRGQDVALRCDPISGHVSLFWYQQALGQGPEFLTYFQNEAQLDKSGLPSDRFFAERPEGSVSTLKIQRTQQEDSAVYLCASSWTGLTSYEQYFGPGTRLTVT.

This clonotype came up a few times. Given a much more abundant clone one base away, this may be a read error. The V gene is TRBV11-2, the J gene TRBJ2-7; D is uncertain. The germline CDR1 and CDR2 sequences are SGHAT and FQNNGV. There are 15 residues in the CDR3. In DNA form, the CDR3 reads TGTGCCAGCAGCTTAGGGTTTGGCCTGGGCTACGAGCGGTACTTC. This translates into CASSLGFGLGYERYF.

This clonotype was recorded at least ten times. The chain recombines TRBV5-8 with TRBJ1-5; D remains ambiguous. Germline CDR1 SGHTS, CDR2 YDEGEE. The CDR3 is 15 amino acids. V shed 2 bases and J shed 0 bases, with 9 bases lying between them. The CDR3 sequence: CASSFTPGSNQPQHF. CDR3 in DNA: TGTGCCAGCAGCTTCACACCCGGTAGCAATCAGCCCCAGCATTTT.

The table lists this clonotype with a few counts. The chain recombines TRBV5-6 with TRBJ2-2; possible D gene TRBD2, 7 bases. The V gene lost 4 bases and the J gene lost 1 base, with 17 bases spanning the gap. The CDR3 length is 17 residues. The germline CDR1 and CDR2 sequences are SGHDT and YYEEEE. CDR3 protein: CASSLTGRGGNTGELFF. Written as DNA, the CDR3 is TGTGCCAGCAGCCTTACAGGGAGGGGAGGGAACACCGGGGAGCTGTTTTTT.

On this clonotype itself: A junction boundary mismatches the germline segment, possibly from a read error. CDR3 region: CASSARTGDTGELSW. In DNA form, the CDR3 reads TGCGCCAGCAGCGCCCGGACAGGAGATACCGGGGAGCTGTCTTGG. This chain connects TRBV5-1 to TRBJ2-2; 7 nucleotides match TRBD1. CDR1 and CDR2 from the germline V gene are SGHRS and YFSETQ. The CDR3 has 15 amino acids.

This clonotype was detected a few times. The rearrangement uses TRBV7-9 and TRBJ2-7; possible D gene TRBD2, 6 bases. The J call may be in error: the DNA end matches TRBJ2-1 better. CDR1 and CDR2 (germline): SEHNR, FQNEAQ (reference sequence). This CDR3 has 13 amino acids. In DNA, the CDR3 is TGTGCCAGCAGCTTTATCGGGGGAAATGAGCAGTTCTTC. Translated: CASSFIGGNEQFF.

The CDR3 nucleotides are TGTGCCAGCAGTGAATTAATCTTAGTGGACGGATACACTGAAGCTTTCTTT. Translation gives CASSELILVDGYTEAFF. The chain joins TRBV25-1 to TRBJ1-1; D is uncertain. CDR1 MGHDK and CDR2 SYGVNS come from the germline V gene. V lost 1 base, J lost 3 bases, and 18 bases lay in between. The length of the CDR3 is 17 residues.

The CDR3 here is CAISEGGAEGQPQHF. Here the CDR3 DNA reads TGTGCCATCAGTGAGGGGGGGGCGGAGGGGCAGCCCCAGCATTTT. The chain links TRBV10-3 to TRBJ1-5; TRBD1 might be the D (6 bases). This CDR3 is 15 amino acids long. CDR1 and CDR2 from the germline V gene are ENHRY and SYGVKD. Trimming pared 2 bases from V and 7 bases from J, leaving 15 bases between.

At least ten counts were recorded for this clonotype. The chain couples TRBV19 to TRBJ2-7; D is undetermined. From germline, CDR1 is LNHDA and CDR2 SQIVND (reference sequence). Trimming pared 3 bases from V and 1 base from J, leaving 7 bases between. This CDR3 contains 13 residues. The CDR3 protein is CASSIRDSYEQYF. The CDR3 DNA sequence: TGTGCCAGTAGTATTAGGGATTCCTACGAGCAGTACTTC.

This clonotype was seen at least ten times. V usage is TRBV5-4 and J usage is TRBJ2-7, with TRBD2 as a possible D gene (5 bases). V lost 0 bases and J lost 2, with 9 bases in between. Per the germline V gene, CDR1 is SGHNT and CDR2 is YYREEE (reference sequence). The CDR3 totals 14 residues. The CDR3 loop reads CASSLVGVTYEQYF. In DNA, the CDR3 is TGTGCCAGCAGCTTGGTGGGAGTAACCTACGAGCAGTACTTC.

In the case of this clonotype: No conserved phenylalanine or tryptophan ends this CDR3, so it is likely a read error. The rearrangement links TRBV2 to TRBJ2-2; D gene unclear. The CDR3 runs 12 residues. With 10 bases removed from V and 6 bases from J, the gap between germline ends came to 12 bases. Germline CDR1 and CDR2: SNHLY and FYNNEI. CDR3 protein: CATPSRSGELFY. In DNA, the CDR3 is TGTGCCACCCCCAGCAGGTCCGGGGAGCTGTTTTAT.

This clonotype was detected ten times or more. The rearrangement joins TRBV7-6 to TRBJ2-2; D not resolved. Trimming removed 2 bases at V and 0 bases at J, with 7 bases between. CDR1 and CDR2 from the germline V gene are SGHVS and FNYEAQ. The length of the CDR3 is 15 residues. CDR3 nucleotide sequence: TGTGCCAGCAGCTTATGGGCCCCGAACACCGGGGAGCTGTTTTTT. Its protein product is CASSLWAPNTGELFF.

This clonotype was found many times. The chain combines TRBV5-4 with TRBJ2-5; 8 bases align to TRBD1. Trimming took 4 bases from V and 4 from J; bases not matched to a gene: 6. The CDR3 loop spans 14 amino acids. Looked up from germline, CDR1 is SGHNT and CDR2 is YYREEE (reference sequence). The CDR3 here is CASSTQTGVETQYF. The CDR3 DNA reads TGTGCCAGCAGCACCCAGACAGGGGTAGAGACCCAGTACTTC. The variable domain in full, completed from reference TRBV5-4 and TRBJ2-5, reads ETGVTQSPTHLIKTRGQQVTLRCSSQSGHNTVSWYQQALGQGPQFIFQYYREEENGRGNFPPRFSGLQFPNYSSELNVNALELDDSALYLCASSTQTGVETQYFGPGTRLLVL.

There are many counts of this clonotype. The CDR3 DNA follows: TGTGCCAGTAGCCCCCCGGGACGCATCCTGGACGAGCAGTACTTC. Its protein is CASSPPGRILDEQYF. This chain uses TRBV19 with TRBJ2-7; tentatively, D is TRBD1 or TRBD2 (5 bases each). V gave up 6 bases and J gave up 5 bases, with 20 bases separating them. Germline-derived CDR1 and CDR2 are LNHDA and SQIVND (reference sequence). The length of the CDR3 is 15 residues. Variable domain in full (rest from reference TRBV19 and TRBJ2-7): DGGITQSPKYLFRKEGQNVTLSCEQNLNHDAMYWYRQDPGQGLRLIYYSQIVNDFQKGDIAEGYSVSREKKESFPLTVTSAQKNPTAFYLCASSPPGRILDEQYFGPGTRLTVT.

This clonotype was detected only a few times. This sequence joins TRBV24-1 and TRBJ2-3; 10 bases align to TRBD2. CDR3 length: 16 residues. From germline, CDR1 is KGHDR and CDR2 SFDVKD. V shed 1 base and J 4 bases; nucleotides not matched to a gene: 4. In nucleotides, the CDR3 is TGTGCCACCAGTGATTTAGGGCTAGCGGGAGCAGATACGCAGTATTTT. Encoded protein: CATSDLGLAGADTQYF.

In its sample, this clonotype was seen a few times. The rearrangement uses TRBV6-1 and TRBJ2-6, with unresolved D. From germline, CDR1 is MNHNS and CDR2 SASEGT. CDR3 length: 15 residues. V lost 2 bases and J lost 0, with 5 bases in between. The chain's CDR3 is CASSEFHSGANVLTF. The CDR3 DNA sequence: TGTGCCAGCAGTGAATTTCACTCTGGGGCCAACGTCCTGACTTTC.